This TCR beta chain originates from a study of graft-versus-host responses after intestinal transplantation (dated by TCRdb to about 2021). For context, the study as a whole: Multivisceral, liver-intestinal, or isolated intestinal transplants were received by the recipients. Every recipient was given anti-thymocyte globulin induction, then maintenance tacrolimus and steroids for roughly 3 years. After intestinal transplantation, graft-versus-host and host-versus-graft alloreactive T cell clones in the graft, circulation and bone marrow were tracked using bulk TCR-beta CDR3 sequencing. Alloreactive clones were identified by sequencing pre-transplant mixed lymphocyte reaction products and comparing these products with unstimulated pre-transplant donor and recipient T cells. Of the roughly 24 intestinal transplant recipients enrolled in the cohort, one of whom was a retransplant, 3 patients without pretransplant specimens were excluded. A peak of at least 4% donor T cells among recipient peripheral blood mononuclear cells was the definition used for donor T cell macrochimerism. Samples from a few later patients were sequenced in-house on an Illumina MiSeq with MiXCR processing rather than by the commercial service.

The V end loses 4 bases and the J end loses 1 base, and a stretch of 2 bases separates them. The CDR1 and CDR2 encoded by the germline V gene are MNHNS and SASEGT. There are 11 amino acids in the CDR3, from cysteine to phenylalanine inclusive. Only the CDR3 DNA stays, 33 bases, in frame from base 1. Study-level results and caveats: GvH clones turned up in recipient bone marrow, with some appearing earlier in ileal mucosa or blood, a pattern consistent with an intestinal mucosal origin. Conclusions were limited by the relatively low number and heterogeneity of intestinal transplant patients. High GvH to HvG T cell clonal ratios were observed in the allografts of patients with donor T cell macrochimerism. Peak levels of circulating GvH clones were associated with declines in HvG clones early after transplant.

Regarding this clone: Its target antigen remains unknown. No much larger clone exists at a distance of one base, and base qualities are not known.

Libraries came from the immunoSEQ multiplex PCR assay. Adaptive Biotechnologies carried out high-throughput TCR-beta CDR3 sequencing of genomic DNA for most patients. On the authors' methods: Adaptive's ImmunoSEQ software supplied the TCR sequencing data for roughly 17 patients, while MiXCR and VDJtools were used to process a few other patients. CDR3 nucleotide sequences shared between donor and recipient were removed because their origin could not be assigned. Alloreactive clones required at least 2-fold expansion over unstimulated cells and minimum CFSE-low frequency of 0.002% (template counts) or 0.001% (read counts). Clones detected in sequenced pre-transplant spleen, lymph node, or MLR CFSE-low populations of the donor or recipient were defined as mappable. Cumulative frequency of alloreactive clones was calculated as a percentage of all sequences weighted by copy number. The immuneACCESS repertoire file appears here via TCRdb, limited to in-frame rearrangements. These files lack a portion of the clones; in checked studies, under half of the deficit traces to unresolved V genes, and the cause of the others is not known. For V, J and clone size, that table is used; D and trimming come from the DNA. This sample gives under 45,000 clones in total; just over 90% of them show up just once. The ten largest clones add up to about 3.6% of the sample.

Blood samples were collected up to 4 times in the first month after transplant and then at least monthly when available. The specimen was PBMCs, collected less than 750 days after intestinal transplantation. This sequence was found in a human patient who received an intestinal transplant, so some T cells may come from the graft donor. The chain employs TRBV6-1 and TRBJ2-7, with no reliable assignment of the D segment. CDR3 region: CASSGSYEQYF. The nucleotides are TGTGCCAGCAGTGGGTCCTACGAGCAGTACTTC.